This is a list of T cell receptor beta chains from one sample in a study of ipilimumab plus nivolumab after autologous stem cell transplantation. Libraries were prepared by immunoSEQ multiplex PCR; TCRdb keeps only in-frame clonotypes and omits some of them. Of 15,000 to 20,000 clones listed, under 85% are singletons. Sequencing was performed on PBMCs, taken in a trial of ipilimumab plus nivolumab as post-transplant consolidation. These receptors came from a male donor with diffuse large B-cell lymphoma. The CDR3 runs from the conserved cysteine through the conserved F or W. Each record gives: J gene, V gene, D gene, clone size, CDR3 protein, CDR3 DNA. A D gene is named only where the DNA matches it firmly. Expanded clones are given a class, and other clones once, few, many or no size at all.

TRBJ2-7 | TRBV5-1 | TRBD2 | NA | CASSSPDDSGTSYEQYF | TGCGCCAGCAGCTCCCCCGATGATAGCGGGACCTCCTACGAGCAGTACTTC
TRBJ2-7 | TRBV10-3 | TRBD1 | NA | CAISLSTGDVEQYF | TGTGCCATCAGTCTATCGACAGGGGACGTCGAGCAGTACTTC
TRBJ2-3 | TRBV5-4 | NA | NA | CASSSSTDTQYF | TGTGCCAGCAGCTCAAGCACAGATACGCAGTATTTT
TRBJ2-7 | TRBV2 | NA | once | CASSPRGRERYEQYF | TGTGCCAGCAGTCCCCGGGGCAGGGAACGCTACGAGCAGTACTTC
TRBJ2-1 | TRBV6-5 | NA | few | CASSYLTGGGNEQFF | TGTGCCAGCAGTTACCTAACCGGGGGCGGCAATGAGCAGTTCTTC
TRBJ2-7 | TRBV7-9 | NA | NA | CASSLEVGGEQYF | TGTGCCAGCAGCTTAGAGGTTGGGGGTGAGCAGTACTTC
TRBJ1-5 | TRBV6-1 | NA | NA | CASSEAQDNQPQHF | TGTGCCAGCAGTGAAGCGCAAGACAATCAGCCCCAGCATTTT
TRBJ1-3 | TRBV18 | NA | NA | CASSPLQSTGNTIYF | TGTGCCAGCTCACCACTACAGAGCACTGGAAACACCATATATTTT
TRBJ2-7 | TRBV4-1 | NA | few | CASSHYTTYEQYF | TGCGCCAGCAGCCATTACACGACCTACGAGCAGTACTTC
TRBJ1-5 | TRBV30 | TRBD1 | NA | CAWSRDRQGGGQPQHF | TGTGCCTGGAGTCGGGACCGACAGGGAGGAGGTCAGCCCCAGCATTTT
TRBJ2-3 | TRBV7-8 | NA | NA | CASSPWGVTDTQYF | TGTGCCAGCAGCCCCTGGGGGGTCACAGATACGCAGTATTTT
TRBJ1-6 | TRBV7-3 | NA | few | CASSLRLKSPLHF | TGTGCCAGCAGCTTAAGACTTAAATCACCCCTCCACTTT
TRBJ2-7 | TRBV5-6 | NA | NA | CASSRQGGYEQYF | TGTGCCAGCAGCCGGCAGGGTGGCTACGAGCAGTACTTC
TRBJ2-7 | TRBV18 | NA | NA | CASSPRTGTIYEQYF | TGTGCCAGCTCACCGAGGACAGGGACTATCTACGAGCAGTACTTC
TRBJ1-2 | TRBV15 | NA | NA | CATSRDLYRQIPTNYGYTF | TGTGCCACCAGCAGAGATCTATATAGGCAGATTCCTACTAACTATGGCTACACCTTC
TRBJ1-2 | TRBV29-1 | NA | NA | CSADLGRGNYGYTF | TGCAGCGCTGATCTCGGTCGGGGTAACTATGGCTACACCTTC
TRBJ1-2 | TRBV10-3 | NA | NA | CAISEVVYGYTF | TGTGCCATCAGTGAGGTAGTCTATGGCTACACCTTC
TRBJ2-2 | TRBV6-1 | TRBD1 | NA | CASSGQGAQSTGELFF | TGTGCCAGCAGTGGTCAGGGGGCGCAGAGCACCGGGGAGCTGTTTTTT
TRBJ2-2 | TRBV30 | TRBD2 | NA | CAWSYGLAGNTGELFF | TGTGCCTGGAGTTATGGACTAGCGGGAAACACCGGGGAGCTGTTTTTT
TRBJ2-2 | TRBV5-1 | NA | NA | CASSSGTPNTGELFF | TGCGCCAGCAGCTCCGGGACACCGAACACCGGGGAGCTGTTTTTT
TRBJ1-6 | TRBV25-1 | NA | NA | CASSDPTDANSPLHF | TGTGCCAGCAGTGACCCTACGGACGCAAATTCACCCCTCCACTTT
TRBJ2-7 | TRBV7-3 | TRBD2 | NA | CASSLGLGAEQYF | TGTGCCAGCAGCTTGGGACTAGGGGCCGAGCAGTACTTC
TRBJ2-7 | TRBV5-1 | NA | NA | CASSLDSWYEQYF | TGCGCCAGCAGCTTGGACAGTTGGTACGAGCAGTACTTC
TRBJ2-1 | TRBV19 | NA | NA | CASTEPGSPYNEQFF | TGTGCCAGTACCGAGCCGGGCAGCCCTTACAATGAGCAGTTCTTC
TRBJ1-6 | TRBV2 | TRBD1 | NA | CASSQLTGKYNSPLHF | TGTGCCAGCAGTCAATTGACAGGGAAATATAATTCACCCCTCCACTTT
TRBJ2-1 | TRBV5-8 | NA | few | CASSGGNNEQFF | TGTGCCAGCAGCGGGGGGAACAATGAGCAGTTCTTC
TRBJ1-2 | TRBV7-6 | NA | NA | CASSPAGGGYGYTF | TGTGCCAGCAGCCCCGCGGGGGGGGGCTATGGCTACACCTTC
TRBJ1-1 | TRBV10-2 | TRBD1 | NA | CASSGPDRGNTEAFF | TGCGCCAGCTCGGGCCCCGACAGGGGGAACACTGAAGCTTTCTTT
TRBJ2-1 | TRBV11-3 | TRBD2 | NA | CASSSRTSGGKDEQFF | TGTGCCAGCAGCTCCAGAACTAGCGGAGGTAAGGATGAGCAGTTCTTC
TRBJ2-1 | TRBV5-1 | TRBD2 | NA | CASSFIAGSYNEQFF | TGCGCCAGCAGCTTTATAGCGGGGTCCTACAATGAGCAGTTCTTC
TRBJ1-4 | TRBV28 | NA | NA | CASRTRPGGGKLFF | TGTGCCAGCAGAACCCGGCCCGGAGGGGGAAAACTGTTTTTT
TRBJ2-3 | TRBV4-1 | NA | NA | CASSQDVGADTQYF | TGCGCCAGCAGCCAAGACGTCGGGGCCGATACGCAGTATTTT
TRBJ2-7 | TRBV14 | TRBD2 | once | CASSVLGTSGPSYEQYF | TGTGCCAGCAGCGTGCTAGGGACTAGCGGGCCCTCCTACGAGCAGTACTTC
TRBJ1-5 | TRBV6-1 | NA | NA | CASSDLSGGTGQPQHF | TGTGCCAGCAGTGATCTGTCGGGGGGGACGGGGCAGCCCCAGCATTTT
TRBJ2-6 | TRBV19 | TRBD2 | NA | CATSIGTSGRSGANVLTF | TGTGCCACCTCAATAGGGACTAGCGGACGCTCTGGGGCCAACGTCCTGACTTTC
TRBJ2-2 | TRBV11-2 | NA | NA | CASSLDSTGELFF | TGTGCCAGCAGCTTGGACAGCACCGGGGAGCTGTTTTTT
TRBJ1-3 | TRBV27 | NA | NA | CASSHLFPQGSGNTIYF | TGTGCCAGCAGCCATTTATTCCCCCAGGGTTCTGGAAACACCATATATTTT
TRBJ2-7 | TRBV10-3 | NA | few | CAISESDNEQYF | TGTGCCATCAGTGAGTCTGATAACGAGCAGTACTTC
TRBJ1-1 | TRBV9 | NA | NA | CASSVDGWGTEAFF | TGTGCCAGCAGCGTAGACGGGTGGGGCACTGAAGCTTTCTTT
TRBJ1-5 | TRBV30 | NA | NA | CALDLEGQPQHF | TGTGCCTTAGACCTCGAAGGTCAGCCCCAGCATTTT
TRBJ2-1 | TRBV7-2 | TRBD2 | NA | CASSLTGGYNEQFF | TGTGCCAGCAGCTTAACGGGGGGCTACAATGAGCAGTTCTTC
TRBJ2-5 | TRBV7-6 | NA | NA | CASSRLVGETQYF | TGTGCCAGCAGCCGTCTGGTAGGAGAGACCCAGTACTTC
TRBJ1-5 | TRBV30 | NA | NA | CAWSAGFNQPQHF | TGTGCCTGGAGTGCAGGTTTCAATCAGCCCCAGCATTTT
TRBJ2-1 | TRBV7-3 | NA | NA | CASSSGGLSYNEQFF | TGTGCCAGCAGCTCGGGGGGCTTATCCTACAATGAGCAGTTCTTC
TRBJ2-3 | TRBV15 | TRBD1 | medium-sized | CATSLRDRGPTDTQYF | TGTGCCACCAGCTTGCGGGACAGGGGCCCCACAGATACGCAGTATTTT
TRBJ2-7 | TRBV5-8 | TRBD2 | NA | CASSRGLAVNYEQYF | TGTGCCAGCAGCCGGGGACTAGCCGTAAACTACGAGCAGTACTTC
TRBJ2-1 | TRBV5-6 | TRBD1 | NA | CASSWGTGAYNEQFF | TGTGCCAGCAGCTGGGGGACAGGGGCCTACAATGAGCAGTTCTTC
TRBJ2-6 | TRBV9 | NA | few | CASSVERTAWAGANVLTF | TGTGCCAGCAGCGTAGAAAGGACAGCTTGGGCTGGGGCCAACGTCCTGACTTTC
TRBJ2-1 | TRBV7-2 | TRBD2 | medium-sized | CASSLGTSGIREQFF | TGTGCCAGCAGCTTAGGGACTAGCGGGATTCGTGAGCAGTTCTTC
TRBJ2-2 | TRBV2 | NA | once | CASSQRGDGELFF | TGTGCCAGCAGCCAAAGGGGAGACGGGGAGCTGTTTTTT
TRBJ2-1 | TRBV14 | TRBD2 | NA | CASSYSGGDEQFF | TGTGCCAGCAGTTATTCCGGGGGGGATGAGCAGTTCTTC
TRBJ2-3 | TRBV18 | NA | NA | CASSPSSGGTDTQYF | TGTGCCAGCTCACCATCGAGTGGTGGCACAGATACGCAGTATTTT
TRBJ2-7 | TRBV29-1 | NA | NA | CSVKRGAGISYEQYF | TGCAGCGTAAAGAGGGGGGCCGGTATCTCCTACGAGCAGTACTTC
TRBJ1-2 | TRBV19 | TRBD1 | NA | CASTFTGQGGYGYTF | TGTGCCAGCACCTTTACGGGACAGGGGGGCTATGGCTACACCTTC
TRBJ1-1 | TRBV9 | TRBD1 | NA | CASSATGSNTEAFF | TGTGCCAGCAGCGCGACAGGGTCAAACACTGAAGCTTTCTTT